These 29 T cell receptor beta chains were sequenced from one sample in a study of cytomegalovirus exposure and HLA in healthy donors. This PCR relied on a set of 60 Vbeta primers and 13 Jbeta primers. Assay: immunoSEQ multiplex PCR; the TCRdb copy retains only in-frame clones and omits some. The table has a few hundred thousand clones, more than 60% seen once. The sequencing sample was made of PBMCs. The source of these receptors is a man between 40 and 49 years old in good health and CMV-seronegative.

This clone was seen just once. Other DNA variants within this sample encode the same CDR3. The chain carries TRBV27 and TRBJ1-1; D is ambiguous. Trimming shortened V by 2 bases and J by 1 base, and 5 bases separated the two germline ends. CDR3 size: 13 residues. The germline V gene encodes CDR1 MNHEY and CDR2 SMNVEV (reference sequence). The CDR3, as DNA: TGTGCCAGCAGTTTAAATCGGAACACTGAAGCTTTCTTT. Translated: CASSLNRNTEAFF.

V usage is TRBV19 and J usage is TRBJ1-3; 11 nucleotides line up with TRBD1. The CDR3 runs to 16 residues. CDR1 and CDR2 (germline): LNHDA, SQIVND (reference sequence). The trim removed 5 bases at V and 4 bases at J, leaving 7 bases unmatched. Here the CDR3 DNA reads TGTGCCAGTAGTTCGGGAGGACAGGGGGCCGGAAACACCATATATTTT. Its translation is CASSSGGQGAGNTIYF.

This chain connects TRBV7-2 to TRBJ2-3; the match to TRBD2 covers 8 bases. The V segment lost 5 bases and the J segment 0 bases; nucleotides outside the gene matches: 4. Germline V gives CDR1 SGHTA, CDR2 FQGNSA. The CDR3 extends over 15 amino acids. CDR3 residues: CASSLPSGSTDTQYF. CDR3 nucleotides: TGTGCCAGCAGCCTACCTAGCGGGAGCACAGATACGCAGTATTTT.

This clone has a handful of counts. V gene TRBV27 combines with J gene TRBJ1-5, with 9 positions matching TRBD1. CDR1 MNHEY and CDR2 SMNVEV come from the germline V gene (reference sequence). The CDR3 consists of 16 residues. After removal of 6 bases from V and 2 bases from J, the junction contained 8 bases not matched to a gene. CDR3 nucleotides: TGTGCCAGCAGAGAGGGAACAGGGGGCGGCAATCAGCCCCAGCATTTT. The encoded protein is CASREGTGGGNQPQHF.

A remark on this clone: The junction and the germline gene differ at one end; a read error may be behind it. The rearrangement joins TRBV6-1 to TRBJ2-1; 10 bases are shared with TRBD2. The CDR3 runs to 17 residues. CDR1 and CDR2 (germline): MNHNS, SASEGT. The CDR3 DNA reads TGTGCCAGCAGTGAAATTAGCGGGGGGAGGCCCTACAATGAGCGGTTCTTC. Residues: CASSEISGGRPYNERFF.

The V gene is TRBV29-1, the J gene TRBJ2-5; the match to TRBD2 covers 11 bases. The DNA end favors TRBJ2-7, so the J call may be wrong. Germline V lookup: CDR1 SQVTM, CDR2 ANQGSEA. The CDR3 loop spans 14 amino acids. The CDR3 loop is CSILGTSGFYEQYF. CDR3 sequence (DNA): TGCAGCATACTCGGGACTAGCGGTTTCTACGAGCAGTACTTC.

Regarding this clone: Other nucleotide sequences from this sample produce the same CDR3. This chain links TRBV9 with TRBJ2-3; TRBD2 is a possible D gene (6 bases). Deletions cut 3 bases from V and 1 base from J, with 6 bases between. CDR3 length: 13 residues. Germline lookup yields CDR1 SGDLS and CDR2 YYNGEE. The CDR3 nucleotides are TGTGCCAGCAGCGGCGGGGGCACAGATACGCAGTATTTT. Residues: CASSGGGTDTQYF.

A word on this clone: The junction shows a germline mismatch at one end, possibly a read error. The chain links TRBV27 to TRBJ2-7, with 8 bases identical to TRBD1. This CDR3 region has 14 residues. The germline gives CDR1 MNHEY, CDR2 SMNVEV (reference sequence). CDR3 loop: CASSFIPGTGQELF. The CDR3 coding sequence is TGTGCCAGCAGTTTTATCCCCGGCACGGGACAGGAGTTGTTC.

The chain recombines TRBV5-8 with TRBJ2-5; 7 bases are a match to TRBD1. Germline V gene lookup returns CDR1 SGHTS and CDR2 YDEGEE. The ends lost 5 bases at V and 5 bases at J; junction bases unmatched: 6. The CDR3 spans 13 residues. CDR3 in DNA: TGTGCCAGCAGGTCCAGGGGGTCGGAGACCCAGTACTTC. It encodes CASRSRGSETQYF.

The chain carries TRBV28 and TRBJ1-3, with D unclear. The CDR3 sequence is 15 residues long. Per the germline V gene, CDR1 is MDHEN and CDR2 is SYDVKM. The V gene lost 4 bases and the J gene lost 0 bases, with 10 bases spanning the gap. For the CDR3, the DNA is TGTGCCAGCAGTTCGGGTGGCCTCTCTGGAAACACCATATATTTT. Protein: CASSSGGLSGNTIYF. Full variable domain (missing parts from reference TRBV28 and TRBJ1-3): DVKVTQSSRYLVKRTGEKVFLECVQDMDHENMFWYRQDPGLGLRLIYFSYDVKMKEKGDIPEGYSVSREKKERFSLILESASTNQTSMYLCASSSGGLSGNTIYFGEGSWLTVV.

The chain is built from TRBV2 and TRBJ1-5; 7 bases match TRBD1. The CDR3 extends over 15 amino acids. Germline CDR1 is SNHLY and CDR2 is FYNNEI. The trim removed 8 bases at V and 6 bases at J, leaving 13 bases unmatched. For the CDR3, the DNA is TGTGCCAGCGACGAACAGGGGTTTTATCGTCAGCCCCAGCATTTT. Protein sequence: CASDEQGFYRQPQHF.

This clone was picked up a small number of times. The V and J genes are TRBV19 and TRBJ1-1, with 9 bases aligning to TRBD1. Losses at the gene ends were 6 bases for V and 1 base for J; bases not matched to a gene: 9. Germline V gene lookup returns CDR1 LNHDA and CDR2 SQIVND (reference sequence). The CDR3 consists of 16 residues. The CDR3, as DNA: TGTGCCAGTAGGAGTCCCGGGACAGGGCCGAACACTGAAGCTTTCTTT. This translates into CASRSPGTGPNTEAFF.

The chain couples TRBV28 to TRBJ1-2; perhaps TRBD1 as D (6 bases). This CDR3 contains 11 residues. Germline CDR1 reads MDHEN; CDR2 reads SYDVKM. Trimming took 10 bases from V and 6 from J, leaving 12 bases between them. The chain's CDR3 is CATRHRDGYTF. The CDR3 DNA is TGTGCCACCCGGCACAGGGATGGCTACACCTTC.

This clone was detected only once. The V gene is TRBV27, the J gene TRBJ1-4, with D hard to call. In germline, CDR1 is MNHEY, CDR2 SMNVEV (reference sequence). The CDR3 runs 13 residues. Trimming left V 4 bases short and J 5 bases short, with 8 bases between. The CDR3 sequence: CASSWRENEKLFF. CDR3 coding DNA: TGTGCCAGCAGTTGGCGGGAAAATGAAAAACTGTTTTTT. The full variable domain, rest sourced from reference TRBV27 and TRBJ1-4, is EAQVTQNPRYLITVTGKKLTVTCSQNMNHEYMSWYRQDPGLGLRQIYYSMNVEVTDKGDVPEGYKVSRKEKRNFPLILESPSPNQTSLYFCASSWRENEKLFFGSGTQLSVL.

The rearrangement uses TRBV10-3 and TRBJ2-6; D is undetermined. This CDR3 contains 12 residues. Trimming shortened V by 10 bases and J by 0 bases, and 4 bases separated the two germline ends. The V gene's germline CDR1 is ENHRY and CDR2 SYGVKD. The CDR3 spells CATHSGANVLTF. The CDR3 nucleotides read TGTGCCACCCACTCTGGGGCCAACGTCCTGACTTTC.

The chain combines TRBV6-4 with TRBJ2-1; TRBD1 agrees at 8 bases. Germline assignment: CDR1 MRHNA and CDR2 SNTAGT. The CDR3 contains 15 residues. V was clipped by 3 bases and J by 4 bases; unmatched bases: 5. DNA of the CDR3: TGTGCCAGCAGTGATTCCGGACAGGGATACAATGAGCAGTTCTTC. Encoded protein: CASSDSGQGYNEQFF.

The chain combines TRBV2 with TRBJ1-2; the D gene is possibly TRBD1 (6 bases). Germline V CDR1 and CDR2: SNHLY, FYNNEI. V was shortened by 5 bases and J by 2 bases, with 12 bases between the two germline ends. The CDR3 consists of 14 residues. The CDR3 bases are TGTGCCAGCAGTAGACAGGCAGGGAACTATGGCTACACCTTC. Translated, it gives CASSRQAGNYGYTF.

The chain is built from TRBV4-1 and TRBJ2-5; the match to TRBD2 covers 10 bases. Germline V lookup: CDR1 MGHRA, CDR2 YSYEKL. There are 18 residues in the CDR3. The V segment lost 3 bases and the J segment 5 bases; nucleotides outside the gene matches: 15. In DNA form, the CDR3 reads TGCGCCAGCAGCCATGGACAGTCTAGCGGGGGACTCCGGGAGACCCAGTACTTC. This encodes CASSHGQSSGGLRETQYF.

V gene TRBV15 combines with J gene TRBJ1-1, with D possibly TRBD1 on 5 matching bases. CDR3 length: 15 amino acids. V was trimmed by 1 base and J by 5 bases, leaving 14 bases between them. The germline V gene has CDR1 LNHNV and CDR2 YYDKDF (reference sequence). For the CDR3, the DNA is TGTGCCACCAGCAGAGGGCAGGGATCGAGAACTGAAGCTTTCTTT. It yields the protein CATSRGQGSRTEAFF.

V is TRBV5-6 and J is TRBJ1-6; TRBD1 agrees at 8 bases. The CDR3 is made up of 15 amino acids. Germline values: CDR1 SGHDT, CDR2 YYEEEE. V dropped 6 bases and J dropped 10; count of bases not matched to a gene: 12. In DNA form, the CDR3 reads TGTGCCAGCAACGTTAGACAGGGGATCGGGTCACCCCTCCACTTT. Translated: CASNVRQGIGSPLHF.

This clone has just one count. V and J are TRBV5-4 and TRBJ2-2; 7 nucleotides match TRBD1. The CDR3 runs to 16 residues. Germline V lookup: CDR1 SGHNT, CDR2 YYREEE (reference sequence). J was trimmed by 4 bases and V by 0 bases; bases with no gene match: 6. The CDR3 sequence is CASSLGGTASTGELFF. As DNA, the CDR3 is TGTGCCAGCAGCTTGGGAGGGACAGCAAGCACCGGGGAGCTGTTTTTT.

The rearrangement links TRBV15 to TRBJ2-7; D is unresolved. Trimming shortened V by 0 bases and J by 3 bases, and 15 bases separated the two germline ends. The CDR3 is 16 residues long. CDR1 and CDR2 (germline): LNHNV, YYDKDF (reference sequence). The CDR3 is CATSRDLRRTNYEQYF. CDR3 sequence (DNA): TGTGCCACCAGCAGAGATCTCAGAAGAACTAACTACGAGCAGTACTTC.

The rearrangement links TRBV9 to TRBJ1-3, with 10 positions matching TRBD1. Looked up from germline, CDR1 is SGDLS and CDR2 is YYNGEE. The CDR3 runs to 16 residues. V gave up 1 base and J gave up 4 bases; unmatched junction bases: 5. DNA of the CDR3: TGTGCCAGCAGCGTAAGGACAGGGGGATCCGGAAACACCATATATTTT. This encodes CASSVRTGGSGNTIYF.

This clone was recorded once. The rearrangement joins TRBV7-8 to TRBJ2-1; D ambiguous. This CDR3 has 15 amino acids. Trimming shortened V by 5 bases and J by 6 bases, and 17 bases separated the two germline ends. CDR1 and CDR2 (germline): SGHVS, FQNEAQ. CDR3 sequence (DNA): TGTGCCAGCAGCCGCCTGGAGCTGGATCTCAATGAGCAGTTCTTC. Its protein product is CASSRLELDLNEQFF. The complete variable domain, with remaining parts taken from reference TRBV7-8 and TRBJ2-1, reads GAGVSQSPRYKVAKRGQDVALRCDPISGHVSLFWYQQALGQGPEFLTYFQNEAQLDKSGLPSDRFFAERPEGSVSTLKIQRTQQEDSAVYLCASSRLELDLNEQFFGPGTRLTVL.

The rearrangement joins TRBV18 to TRBJ2-7; 8 bases match TRBD1. After removal of 5 bases from V and 7 bases from J, the junction contained 10 bases not matched to a gene. The CDR3 consists of 14 residues. Germline-derived CDR1 and CDR2 are KGHSH and LQKENI. For the CDR3, the DNA is TGTGCCAGCTCAGGGGGCCAGGGGGCATGGGAGCAGTACTTC. Translating gives CASSGGQGAWEQYF.

The genes are TRBV7-9 and TRBJ2-7, with TRBD1 matching over 8 bases. The germline V gene encodes CDR1 SEHNR and CDR2 FQNEAQ (reference sequence). The ends lost 5 bases at V and 6 bases at J; junction bases unmatched: 6. The CDR3 is 13 residues long. CDR3: CASSLGQGPEQYF. In nucleotides, the CDR3 is TGTGCCAGCAGCCTAGGACAGGGACCCGAGCAGTACTTC. Filled out from reference TRBV7-9 and TRBJ2-7, the complete variable domain reads DTGVSQNPRHKITKRGQNVTFRCDPISEHNRLYWYRQTLGQGPEFLTYFQNEAQLEKSRLLSDRFSAERPKGSFSTLEIQRTEQGDSAMYLCASSLGQGPEQYFGPGTRLTVT.

The chain joins TRBV2 to TRBJ1-3; TRBD1 matches at 9 bases. Germline V CDR1 and CDR2: SNHLY, FYNNEI. The CDR3 contains 16 residues. V was clipped by 6 bases and J by 2 bases; unmatched bases: 8. This CDR3 is CASSRGQGGTGNTIYF. CDR3 coding DNA: TGTGCCAGCAGCCGGGGACAGGGAGGGACTGGAAACACCATATATTTT.

The chain joins TRBV15 to TRBJ1-5; the D is unclear. Germline values: CDR1 LNHNV, CDR2 YYDKDF (reference sequence). The V gene lost 0 bases and the J gene lost 5 bases, with 8 bases spanning the gap. This CDR3 has 14 residues. The CDR3: CATSRDEGDQPQHF. The CDR3 DNA reads TGTGCCACCAGCAGAGATGAGGGAGATCAGCCCCAGCATTTT.

The gene calls are TRBV5-6 and TRBJ1-4; TRBD1 agrees at 9 bases. Trimming cost V 3 bases and J 10 bases; bases outside gene matches: 7. The CDR3 is 14 amino acids. CDR1 SGHDT and CDR2 YYEEEE come from the germline V gene. CDR3 sequence reads: CASSSGTGLGKLFF. CDR3 coding DNA: TGTGCCAGCAGCTCAGGGACAGGGTTGGGAAAACTGTTTTTT.